The clone carrying this TCR beta chain was detected only once. Its target is not known. The sample originates from a study of cytomegalovirus exposure and HLA in healthy donors. The wider study: Roughly 85 million unique TCRs from HLA-typed donors were held in an early release of data. Whole-study findings and limits: Confirmation was obtained in vitro that a few CMV-associated chains are specific for CMV antigens. V segments that were indistinguishable, TRBV6-2 and TRBV6-3 among them, were omitted from analysis.

It was with 60 Vbeta and 13 Jbeta primers that the PCR ran. The table came from immunoSEQ multiplex PCR; TCRdb's copy has only in-frame clones and leaves some out. The sample lists some 200,000 clones, about 59% occurring once. The CDR3 runs to 15 residues. CDR1 and CDR2 (germline): WNHNN, SYGVQD (reference sequence). The ends were cut back, 7 bases at V and 2 bases at J, with 17 bases in the middle. The chain employs TRBV10-1 and TRBJ2-5, with D maybe TRBD1 (5 bases). The sequenced material came from PBMCs. This clonotype originated in a man aged 35 to 55 in good health and CMV-seronegative. Here the CDR3 reads CASKPQQVQQETQYF. Here the CDR3 DNA reads TGCGCCAGCAAACCACAACAGGTCCAGCAAGAGACCCAGTACTTC.